This note documents a single T cell receptor beta chain sequence. Its antigen is still unknown. PCR was performed using 60 Vbeta and 13 Jbeta primers. The data were produced by immunoSEQ multiplex PCR, yet TCRdb's version contains in-frame clones alone and is incomplete. This sample's table reports 200,000 to 250,000 clones. This entry comes from a study of cytomegalovirus exposure and HLA in healthy donors. Study-wide findings and caveats: The only immune exposure information that was available was CMV serostatus. The authors later found TCR association rates varying by HLA locus, with DRB1 most and HLA-C fewest.

Trimming removed 5 bases from V and 1 base from J; junction bases left unmatched: 7. CDR3 size: 16 residues. Looked up from germline, CDR1 is KGHSH and CDR2 is LQKENI. The chain carries TRBV18 and TRBJ2-3; 9 bases are shared with TRBD2. The TCR comes from a woman in her thirties in good health and CMV-seropositive. The sequencing sample was made of PBMCs. The CDR3 loop is CASSSAAGGGTDTQYF. For the CDR3, the DNA is TGTGCCAGCTCATCCGCAGCGGGGGGAGGCACAGATACGCAGTATTTT.